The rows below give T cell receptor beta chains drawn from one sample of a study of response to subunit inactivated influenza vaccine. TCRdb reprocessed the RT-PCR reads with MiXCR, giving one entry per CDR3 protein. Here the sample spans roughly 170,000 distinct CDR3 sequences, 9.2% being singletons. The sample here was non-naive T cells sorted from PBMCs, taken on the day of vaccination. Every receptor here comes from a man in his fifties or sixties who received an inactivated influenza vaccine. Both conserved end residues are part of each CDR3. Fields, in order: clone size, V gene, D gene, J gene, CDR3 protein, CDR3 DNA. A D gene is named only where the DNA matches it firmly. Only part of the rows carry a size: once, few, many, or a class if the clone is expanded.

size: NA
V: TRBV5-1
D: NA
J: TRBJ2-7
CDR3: CASGREHSYEQYF
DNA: TGCGCCAGCGGCCGGGAACATTCCTACGAGCAGTACTTC

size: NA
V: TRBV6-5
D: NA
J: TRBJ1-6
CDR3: CASSYSWGPTANSPLHF
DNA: TGTGCCAGCAGTTACTCTTGGGGTCCAACGGCTAATTCACCCCTCCACTTT

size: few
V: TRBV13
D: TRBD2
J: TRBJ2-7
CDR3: CASSPKGLAGDEQYF
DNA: TGTGCCAGCAGCCCCAAGGGACTAGCGGGAGACGAGCAGTACTTC

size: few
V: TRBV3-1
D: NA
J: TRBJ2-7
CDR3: CASSQDPGAEQYF
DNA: TGTGCCAGCAGCCAAGATCCCGGGGCCGAACAGTACTTC

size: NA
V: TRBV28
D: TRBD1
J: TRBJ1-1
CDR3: CASSPGTGITEAFF
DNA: TGTGCCAGCAGCCCAGGGACAGGAATCACTGAAGCTTTCTTT

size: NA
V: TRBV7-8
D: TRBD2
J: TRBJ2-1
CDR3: CASSPRLAGHDYNEQFF
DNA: TGTGCCAGCAGTCCCCGACTAGCGGGCCATGACTACAATGAGCAGTTCTTC

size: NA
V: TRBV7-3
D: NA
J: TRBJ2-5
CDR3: CASSLFGGTTQYF
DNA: TGTGCCAGCAGCTTATTTGGCGGTACTACCCAGTACTTC

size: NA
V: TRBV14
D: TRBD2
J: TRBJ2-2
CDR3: CASSHLAGEAGELFF
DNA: TGTGCCAGCAGCCATCTAGCGGGAGAAGCCGGGGAGCTGTTTTTT

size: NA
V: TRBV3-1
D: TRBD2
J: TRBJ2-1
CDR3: CASSPGLKRNEQFF
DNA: TGTGCCAGCAGTCCGGGACTAAAGAGGAATGAGCAGTTCTTC

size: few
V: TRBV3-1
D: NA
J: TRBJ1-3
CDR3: CASSQSGGSGNTIYF
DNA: TGTGCCAGCAGCCAGAGCGGGGGCTCTGGAAACACCATATATTTT

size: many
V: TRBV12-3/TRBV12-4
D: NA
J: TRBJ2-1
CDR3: CASSSYGTFSSYNEQFF
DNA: TGTGCCAGCAGTTCCTACGGGACTTTCAGCTCCTACAATGAGCAGTTCTTC

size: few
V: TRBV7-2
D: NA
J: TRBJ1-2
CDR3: CASSLIFPNYGYTF
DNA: TGTGCCAGCAGCTTAATTTTTCCCAACTATGGCTACACCTTC

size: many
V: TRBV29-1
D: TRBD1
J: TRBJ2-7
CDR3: CSFTGTEFLEQYF
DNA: TGCAGCTTTACCGGGACAGAGTTCCTCGAGCAGTACTTC

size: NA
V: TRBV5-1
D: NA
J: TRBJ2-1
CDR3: CASSLDRESYNEQFF
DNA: TGCGCCAGCAGCTTGGACAGGGAGTCCTACAATGAGCAGTTCTTC

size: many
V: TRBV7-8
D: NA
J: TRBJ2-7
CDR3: CASSPGPEDEQYF
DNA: TGTGCCAGCAGCCCCGGACCCGAGGACGAGCAGTACTTC

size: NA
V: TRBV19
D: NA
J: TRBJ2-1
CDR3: CASSIQGGTNEQFF
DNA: TGTGCCAGTAGTATTCAGGGAGGCACCAATGAGCAGTTCTTC

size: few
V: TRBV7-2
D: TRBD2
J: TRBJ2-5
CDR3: CASSLAPSGGRGEQETQYF
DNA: TGTGCCAGCAGCTTAGCCCCTAGCGGGGGAAGGGGAGAACAAGAGACCCAGTACTTC

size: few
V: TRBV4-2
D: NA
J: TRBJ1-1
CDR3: CASRTGTTDTEAFF
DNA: TGTGCCAGCAGAACTGGGACGACGGACACTGAAGCTTTCTTT

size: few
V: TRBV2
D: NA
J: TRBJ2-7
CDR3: CASSVDRLAYEQYF
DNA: TGTGCCAGCAGTGTTGACCGCCTCGCCTACGAGCAGTACTTC

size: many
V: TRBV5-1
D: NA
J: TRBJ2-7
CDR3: CASHNGGSYEQYF
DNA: TGCGCCAGCCATAATGGGGGCTCCTACGAGCAGTACTTC

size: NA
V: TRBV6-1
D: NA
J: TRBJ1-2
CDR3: CASSENGGQLYGYTF
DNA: TGTGCCAGCAGTGAAAATGGAGGCCAGCTCTATGGCTACACCTTC

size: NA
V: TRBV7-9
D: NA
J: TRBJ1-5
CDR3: CASSSDSGNQPQHF
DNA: TGTGCCAGCAGCTCGGACAGCGGTAATCAGCCCCAGCATTTT